The 7 T cell receptor beta chains given below trace back to one sample, sequenced in a study of cytomegalovirus exposure and HLA in healthy donors. Primers included in the PCR were 60 Vbeta and 13 Jbeta primers. Repertoires were generated with immunoSEQ multiplex PCR, while TCRdb's copy carries only in-frame clones and drops some. Among about 160,000 clones listed, 75% were seen once. The material sequenced was PBMCs. The receptors stem from a woman in her fifties or sixties in good health and CMV-seropositive.

The V gene is TRBV11-1, the J gene TRBJ1-6, with 11 bases lining up with TRBD1. The germline CDR1 and CDR2 sequences are SGHAT and FQDESV (reference sequence). The CDR3 loop spans 13 amino acids. Losses at the gene ends were 6 bases for V and 10 bases for J; bases not matched to a gene: 2. The CDR3 nucleotides read TGTGCCAGCAGGGGACAGGGGGAATCACCCCTCCACTTT. Its translation is CASRGQGESPLHF.

J is TRBJ1-1 and V is TRBV6-5; D might be TRBD1 (6 bases). The CDR3 length is 14 residues. The germline gives CDR1 MNHEY, CDR2 SVGAGI. Trimming took off 5 bases at V and 4 bases at J, with 14 bases between the two ends. In nucleotides, the CDR3 is TGTGCCAGCAGTCCTGGGGGCAGGGGCACTGAAGCTTTCTTT. This gives the protein CASSPGGRGTEAFF.

The rearrangement links TRBV19 to TRBJ2-5, with a possible D match to TRBD2 (6 bases). Germline CDR1 is LNHDA and CDR2 is SQIVND (reference sequence). The CDR3 extends over 14 amino acids. The V end lost 4 bases, the J end lost 5 bases, and 14 bases lay between the germline ends. The CDR3 is CASSRVVGGETQYF. The CDR3 coding sequence is TGTGCCAGTAGTAGGGTGGTTGGGGGGGAGACCCAGTACTTC.

The chain uses TRBV10-1 and TRBJ1-1; weak D call: TRBD1 (5 bases). V gave up 6 bases and J gave up 5 bases, with 13 bases separating them. This CDR3 spans 13 amino acids. Germline CDR1 reads WNHNN; CDR2 reads SYGVQD (reference sequence). CDR3 sequence reads: CASSKSRGTEAFF. CDR3 bases: TGCGCCAGCAGCAAGAGTCGGGGGACTGAAGCTTTCTTT.

The chain combines TRBV6-5 with TRBJ2-7, with D maybe TRBD1 (5 bases). The CDR3 runs to 16 residues. Germline values: CDR1 MNHEY, CDR2 SVGAGI. The V and J ends lost 0 bases and 3 bases respectively, with 15 bases between them. The CDR3 sequence: CASSYSKVDILYEQYF. The CDR3 DNA sequence: TGTGCCAGCAGTTACTCGAAAGTGGACATTCTCTACGAGCAGTACTTC.

The chain carries TRBV11-1 and TRBJ2-1, with TRBD2 matching over 11 bases. Per the germline V gene, CDR1 is SGHAT and CDR2 is FQDESV (reference sequence). This CDR3 contains 13 residues. V gave up 4 bases and J gave up 10 bases; unmatched junction bases: 3. This CDR3 reads CASSSLAGGEQFF. The CDR3 bases are TGTGCCAGCAGCTCGTTAGCGGGAGGGGAGCAGTTCTTC.

The chain links TRBV7-9 to TRBJ2-7; 7 nucleotides line up with TRBD1. V lost 5 bases, J lost 3 bases, and 7 bases stayed unmatched. Germline V lookup: CDR1 SEHNR, CDR2 FQNEAQ (reference sequence). This CDR3 contains 14 residues. Here the CDR3 reads CASSPTGNSYEQYF. DNA for the CDR3: TGTGCCAGCAGCCCGACAGGGAATAGCTACGAGCAGTACTTC.